This TCR beta chain was captured by sequencing in a study of T cells after yellow fever vaccination. The study, taken as a whole, reports: A limited proportion of clonotypes was detected within both the CD4 and CD8 compartments. Weaker, the secondary response peaked sooner, at day 5 versus 15. At 95% to 98% for CD4 and about 88% for CD8, most primary-vaccination clones showed up again after the booster.

At least ten counts were recorded for this clonotype. Its target is unknown. UMIs and a universal primer site were added when TCR cDNA was made by 5'RACE template switching. TCRdb reprocessed the 5' RACE reads with MiXCR, giving one entry per CDR3 protein. The sample holds 500,000 to 650,000 distinct CDR3 sequences, 12% seen once. V lost 3 bases and J 5 bases, leaving 14 bases between the germline ends. The CDR3 extends over 15 amino acids. Per germline, CDR1 MGHRA and CDR2 YSYEKL. This chain links TRBV4-1 with TRBJ2-1, with D possibly being TRBD1 (5 bases). Here the sequenced sample was PBMCs, taken on the day of the yellow fever booster vaccination. The sequence was collected from a man aged 30 to 39 who received the YFV17D yellow fever vaccine. For the CDR3, the DNA is TGCGCCAGCAGCCACCAGGGAAGAAGGGACAATGAGCAGTTCTTC. As protein: CASSHQGRRDNEQFF.